This T cell receptor (beta chain) was sequenced for a study of Graves' ophthalmopathy and Graves' hyperthyroidism (dated by TCRdb to about 2018). About the full investigation: Peripheral blood was collected at initial diagnosis, prior to any treatment. TCR beta repertoire signatures were used to distinguish Graves' ophthalmopathy from Graves' hyperthyroidism and to predict progression to ophthalmopathy. In total, approximately 130 blood samples were TCR-sequenced: around 42 ophthalmopathy, around 75 hyperthyroidism and approximately 17 hyperthyroidism-to-ophthalmopathy patients. A discovery set of 95 to 100 patients (43 ophthalmopathy, around 57 stable hyperthyroidism) was enrolled to explore V-J signatures distinguishing ophthalmopathy from hyperthyroidism. An independent validation cohort was composed of roughly 18 hyperthyroidism patients and approximately 15 patients who later progressed from hyperthyroidism to ophthalmopathy. In roughly six hyperthyroidism patients, the T-cell repertoire of thyroid tissue was compared with the T-cell repertoire of blood. Following sampling, methimazole starting at 30 mg daily was administered to hyperthyroidism patients, and high-dose intravenous methylprednisolone was administered to ophthalmopathy patients. Findings and caveats that apply to the study as a whole: Among expanded thyroid clonotypes with frequency above 0.001, most also showed up in blood, which suggests that blood repertoires may reflect the thyroid immune response. In validation, the model predicted ophthalmopathy progression with 55% to 71% sensitivity and roughly 72% specificity; roughly eleven predicted patients were CT-confirmed with GO in a median of 6.5 months. Sample size was not predetermined statistically, and investigators were not blinded to group allocation. In cross-validation, the 13-signature model distinguished ophthalmopathy from stable hyperthyroidism with around 90% sensitivity and 81.08% specificity, while in the test set the corresponding values were about 80% and 75%.

For repertoire sequencing, the TCR beta CDR3 regions were amplified from RNA transcripts. HTBI primers and the Qiagen OneStep RT-PCR kit were used in a first-round RT-PCR, which was followed by a second-round multiplex PCR, size selection and purification. Libraries were sequenced paired-end with 100 bp reads on an Illumina HiSeq2000. The study's own analysis went as follows. SOAPnuke was used for read processing, and reads with adapters, uncalled bases, a mean Phred below 15, or no exact constant-primer or identifier match were discarded. COPE v1.2.5 was used to merge high-quality paired reads. Each unique nucleotide sequence was defined as a clonotype, and clonotypes were aligned to IMGT TRB V, D and J references with MiTCR v1.1. Analysis was restricted to V-J combinations with a frequency above 0.0001, which covered roughly 99% of repertoires. A TCR clonal expansion and chaos score per V-J combination was defined as the ratio of F50 clonal expansion to chaos observed in the TCRdist matrix. Welch's t-statistics and random forest were used to reduce features to approximately 13 V-J combinations, which were fed into a naive Bayes classifier. The similarity between thyroid and blood repertoires was quantified using the Morisita-Horn index. TCRdb applied fastp at Q25 and MiXCR to the public reads, then kept only in-frame beta chains. One record per CDR3 amino acid sequence lists the most common genes and DNA. The V and J calls follow TCRdb's processing rather than the paper's. This sample lists approximately 700,000 distinct CDR3 sequences; 35% to 50% were detected once. Together, the top ten hold 3% to 3.5% of the sample.

Sequences SGHTA (CDR1) and FQGNSA (CDR2) are obtained from the germline V gene. Cut back by 0 bases and 2 bases, the V and J ends lie 10 bases apart. The length of the CDR3 is 15 amino acids, counting both ends. The only DNA kept is the CDR3, 45 bases in frame from the first base. The ophthalmopathy patients had moderately to severely active disease, with a Clinical Activity Score of 3 or higher, a NOSPECS grade of 4 or higher, and a disease duration of less than 3 months. Patients were excluded if they had other autoimmune diseases, uncontrolled infections, pregnancy or lactation. Clinical symptoms, serum thyroxine, TRAb, thyroid ultrasound and orbital computed tomography were used for diagnosis. Ficoll-Paque density gradient centrifugation was used to isolate PBMCs from around 10 ml of fresh peripheral blood. Total RNA was extracted using Trizol reagent, and RNA quality was checked on an Agilent 2100 Bioanalyzer.

In regard to this clonotype: It has no known antigen specificity. A read error is possible here, since a much larger clone lies one base away. This CDR3 is missing its conserved last phenylalanine or tryptophan, likely due to a read error.

The sample taken for sequencing was peripheral blood. The sequence was collected from an adult man with Graves' ophthalmopathy. The rearrangement joined TRBV7-2 to TRBJ1-1; a tentative D match to TRBD1 spans 5 bases. CDR3 sequence: CASSLAAGQNTEAFL. Read as DNA, the sequence is TGTGCCAGCAGCTTAGCGGCAGGGCAAAACACTGAAGCTTTCCTT.